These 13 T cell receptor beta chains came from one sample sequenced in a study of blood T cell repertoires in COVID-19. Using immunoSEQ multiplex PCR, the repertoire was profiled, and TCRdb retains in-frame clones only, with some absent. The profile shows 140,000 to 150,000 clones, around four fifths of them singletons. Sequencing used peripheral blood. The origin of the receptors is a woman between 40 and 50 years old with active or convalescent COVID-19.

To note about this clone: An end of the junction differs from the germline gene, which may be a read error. CDR3 residues: CASSEDRGSYNEQFF. CDR3 coding DNA: TGTGCCAGCAGCGAAGACAGGGGCTCCTACAATGAGCAGTTCTTC. The chain joins TRBV6-1 to TRBJ2-1; 8 nucleotides align to TRBD1. The CDR3 totals 15 residues. Germline assignment: CDR1 MNHNS and CDR2 SASEGT.

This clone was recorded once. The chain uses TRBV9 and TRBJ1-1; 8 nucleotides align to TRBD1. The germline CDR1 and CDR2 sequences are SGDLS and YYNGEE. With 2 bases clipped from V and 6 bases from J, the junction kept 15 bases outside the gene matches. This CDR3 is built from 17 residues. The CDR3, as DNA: TGTGCCAGCAGCGTCCTTGGGACAGGTACGGGAGCGGCTGAAGCTTTCTTT. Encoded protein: CASSVLGTGTGAAEAFF.

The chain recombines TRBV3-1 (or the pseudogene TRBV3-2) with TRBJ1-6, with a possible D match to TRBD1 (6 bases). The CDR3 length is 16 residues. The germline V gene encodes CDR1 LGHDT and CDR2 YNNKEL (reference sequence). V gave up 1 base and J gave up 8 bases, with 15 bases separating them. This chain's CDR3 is CASSQVGRGYYSPLHF. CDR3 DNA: TGTGCCAGCAGCCAAGTGGGCAGGGGATATTATTCACCCCTCCACTTT.

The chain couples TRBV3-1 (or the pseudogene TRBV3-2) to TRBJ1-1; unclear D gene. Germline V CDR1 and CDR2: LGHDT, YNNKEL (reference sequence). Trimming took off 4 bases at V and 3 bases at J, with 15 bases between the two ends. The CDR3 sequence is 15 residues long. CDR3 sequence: CASSRGAVGYTEAFF. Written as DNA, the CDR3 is TGTGCCAGCAGCCGAGGAGCGGTGGGCTACACTGAAGCTTTCTTT.

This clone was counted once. The CDR3 nucleotides read TGTGCCAGCAGTCCTCAGGGGGAGGGCACAGATACGCAGTATTTT. Its protein is CASSPQGEGTDTQYF. The chain links TRBV6-5 to TRBJ2-3; tentative D call: TRBD1 (7 bases). V lost 5 bases, J lost 1 base, and 13 bases lay in between. The CDR3 is 15 residues long. Germline assignment: CDR1 MNHEY and CDR2 SVGAGI.

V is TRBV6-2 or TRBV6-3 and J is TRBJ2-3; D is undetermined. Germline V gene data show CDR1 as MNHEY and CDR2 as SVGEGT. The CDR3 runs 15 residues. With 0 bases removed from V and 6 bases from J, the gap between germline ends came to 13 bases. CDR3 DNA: TGTGCCAGCAGTTACTCCCCTAGTTCACCGGATACGCAGTATTTT. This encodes CASSYSPSSPDTQYF.

This chain's CDR3 is CAWNRDRGKRGNQPQHF. CDR3 coding DNA: TGTGCCTGGAACCGGGACAGGGGCAAGAGGGGCAATCAGCCCCAGCATTTT. The chain links TRBV30 to TRBJ1-5, with 10 bases matching TRBD1. V lost 4 bases and J lost 2; bases outside the gene matches: 11. The CDR3 has 17 amino acids. In germline, CDR1 is GTSNPN, CDR2 SVGIG (reference sequence).

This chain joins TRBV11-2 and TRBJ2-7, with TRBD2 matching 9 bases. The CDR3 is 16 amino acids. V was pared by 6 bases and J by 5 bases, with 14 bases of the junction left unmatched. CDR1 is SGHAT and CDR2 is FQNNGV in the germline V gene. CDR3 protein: CASRDVRGLASHEQYF. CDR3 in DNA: TGTGCCAGCAGAGACGTCCGGGGACTAGCATCCCACGAGCAGTACTTC. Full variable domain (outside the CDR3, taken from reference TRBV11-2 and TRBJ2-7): EAGVAQSPRYKIIEKRQSVAFWCNPISGHATLYWYQQILGQGPKLLIQFQNNGVVDDSQLPKDRFSAERLKGVDSTLKIQPAKLEDSAVYLCASRDVRGLASHEQYFGPGTRLTVT.

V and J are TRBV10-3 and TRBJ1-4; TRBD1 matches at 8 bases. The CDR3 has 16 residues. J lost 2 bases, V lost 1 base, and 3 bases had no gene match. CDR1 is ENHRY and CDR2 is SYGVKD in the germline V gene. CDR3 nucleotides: TGTGCCATCAGTGAGTTCCGGACAGGGACTAATGAAAAACTGTTTTTT. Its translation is CAISEFRTGTNEKLFF.

CDR3 DNA: TGTGCCTGGAGTGTACATTCGAACACTGAAGCTTTCTTT. It codes for CAWSVHSNTEAFF. This chain connects TRBV30 to TRBJ1-1; D gene unclear. V was pared by 0 bases and J by 1 base, with 6 bases between. The CDR3 is 13 amino acids. Germline-derived CDR1 and CDR2 are GTSNPN and SVGIG (reference sequence).

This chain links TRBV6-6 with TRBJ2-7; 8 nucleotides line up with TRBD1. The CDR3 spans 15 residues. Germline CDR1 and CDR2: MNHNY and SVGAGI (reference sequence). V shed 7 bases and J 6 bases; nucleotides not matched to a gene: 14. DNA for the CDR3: TGTGCCAGCACCCCGCGGTTGGCAGGGGGCGGCGAGCAGTACTTC. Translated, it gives CASTPRLAGGGEQYF.

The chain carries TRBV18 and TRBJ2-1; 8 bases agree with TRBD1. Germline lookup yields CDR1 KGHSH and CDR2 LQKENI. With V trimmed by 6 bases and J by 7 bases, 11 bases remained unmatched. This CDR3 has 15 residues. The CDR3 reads CASSRGQGERNEQFF. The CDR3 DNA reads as TGTGCCAGCTCTCGCGGACAGGGAGAGCGGAATGAGCAGTTCTTC. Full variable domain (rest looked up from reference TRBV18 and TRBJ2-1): NAGVMQNPRHLVRRRGQEARLRCSPMKGHSHVYWYRQLPEEGLKFMVYLQKENIIDESGMPKERFSAEFPKEGPSILRIQQVVRGDSAAYFCASSRGQGERNEQFFGPGTRLTVL.

Here the CDR3 reads CASSVRQGAGELFF. Here the CDR3 DNA reads TGCGCCAGCAGCGTTCGACAGGGGGCCGGGGAGCTGTTTTTT. The chain couples TRBV5-1 to TRBJ2-2, with 9 bases identical to TRBD1. This CDR3 is built from 14 residues. The junction had 4 bases not matched to a gene; V was cut back by 4 bases and J by 6 bases. Germline values: CDR1 SGHRS, CDR2 YFSETQ.